These 25 T cell receptor beta chains came from one sample sequenced in a study of human T cells and chemical hapten exposure. MiXCR, run by TCRdb on the RACE reads, gives a single entry per CDR3 protein. The data show roughly 100,000 distinct CDR3 sequences, with around 12% seen just once and around 1.5% held by the top ten. Time point specified: pre-sensitization, week 0. Documented treatment: therapeutic diphenylcyclopropenone sensitization with weekly scalp DPC. The material sequenced was whole blood, taken in connection with sensitization to the hapten diphenylcyclopropenone (DPC). The receptors were gathered from a woman in her 50s with alopecia areata. Some clones in this sample may be carry-over from other donors' samples.

This clonotype was counted many times. The rearrangement links TRBV12-3 or TRBV12-4 to TRBJ1-3; 7 bases match TRBD1. V trimming: 6 bases; J trimming: 3 bases; junction bases outside the gene matches: 2. The CDR3 is made up of 13 amino acids. In DNA, the CDR3 is TGTGCCAGCAGCGGGACAGTTGGAAACACCATATATTTT. Translating gives CASSGTVGNTIYF.

The V gene is TRBV7-6, the J gene TRBJ1-3; D gene uncertain. Germline values: CDR1 SGHVS, CDR2 FNYEAQ. The CDR3 loop spans 17 amino acids. The V end was cut by 4 bases, the J end by 4 bases, with 20 bases between. The CDR3 nucleotides read TGTGCCAGCAGCTACCGTCTCGGACTTAAAGACGGAAACACCATATATTTT. Translated, it gives CASSYRLGLKDGNTIYF. Filled out from reference TRBV7-6 and TRBJ1-3, the complete variable domain reads GAGVSQSPRYKVTKRGQDVALRCDPISGHVSLYWYRQALGQGPEFLTYFNYEAQQDKSGLPNDRFSAERPEGSISTLTIQRTEQRDSAMYRCASSYRLGLKDGNTIYFGEGSWLTVV.

This clonotype was found a few times. The chain links TRBV4-1 to TRBJ1-3; D not resolved. Germline lookup yields CDR1 MGHRA and CDR2 YSYEKL. V gave up 2 bases and J gave up 5 bases, with 13 bases separating them. This CDR3 is 15 amino acids long. The CDR3 DNA sequence: TGCGCCAGCAGCCAAAACTCCGCGAACCGAAACACCATATATTTT. It yields the protein CASSQNSANRNTIYF.

This chain links TRBV11-2 with TRBJ1-1, with 8 bases aligning to TRBD1. The CDR3 runs 16 residues. Germline V gene lookup returns CDR1 SGHAT and CDR2 FQNNGV. After removal of 1 base from V and 4 bases from J, the junction contained 8 bases not matched to a gene. The CDR3 coding sequence is TGTGCCAGCAGCTTAGCGGGCGGGACAGGACCCACTGAAGCTTTCTTT. Translated: CASSLAGGTGPTEAFF.

The gene calls are TRBV5-1 and TRBJ1-2; 7 positions match TRBD1. After removal of 4 bases from V and 4 bases from J, the junction contained 16 bases not matched to a gene. The CDR3 is 17 residues long. The germline V gene encodes CDR1 SGHRS and CDR2 YFSETQ. CDR3 region: CASSTNQQGLSLYGYTF. The CDR3 nucleotides read TGCGCCAGCAGCACGAACCAACAGGGGCTAAGTCTCTATGGCTACACCTTC.

This clonotype has just a few counts. The chain employs TRBV7-2 and TRBJ2-7; 11 positions match TRBD2. The ends lost 6 bases at V and 3 bases at J; junction bases unmatched: 10. The germline V gene encodes CDR1 SGHTA and CDR2 FQGNSA. The CDR3 totals 16 residues. CDR3: CASRRSGRAQSYEQYF. As DNA, the CDR3 is TGTGCCAGCAGACGTAGCGGGAGGGCCCAAAGCTACGAGCAGTACTTC.

The V and J genes are TRBV18 and TRBJ1-6, with 7 bases aligning to TRBD1. Germline CDR1 KGHSH, CDR2 LQKENI. This CDR3 is 15 amino acids long. V gave up 2 bases and J gave up 7 bases; unmatched junction bases: 5. CDR3 in DNA: TGTGCCAGCTCACCAATAGGGACAGAGAATTCACCCCTCCACTTT. It translates to CASSPIGTENSPLHF.

This clonotype was seen many times. The gene calls are TRBV28 and TRBJ1-5, with 11 bases identical to TRBD1. Germline CDR1 is MDHEN and CDR2 is SYDVKM. This CDR3 region has 16 residues. The trim removed 4 bases at V and 2 bases at J, leaving 4 bases unmatched. The CDR3 is CASSSGQGAGNQPQHF. CDR3 bases: TGTGCCAGCAGTTCAGGACAGGGGGCAGGCAATCAGCCCCAGCATTTT.

This clonotype has a handful of counts. The rearrangement uses TRBV7-8 and TRBJ2-3; a weak D match, TRBD2 (5 bases). The CDR3 totals 14 residues. Germline assignment: CDR1 SGHVS and CDR2 FQNEAQ. Between the trimmed V and J ends, which lost 7 bases and 1 base, there was a span of 12 bases. The CDR3 spells CASKLVSGTDTQYF. The CDR3 coding sequence is TGTGCCAGCAAACTAGTTTCGGGCACAGATACGCAGTATTTT.

In this sample, this clonotype turned up a few times. This chain links TRBV7-9 with TRBJ1-1, with a weak D call TRBD1 (5 bases). CDR1 and CDR2 (germline): SEHNR, FQNEAQ (reference sequence). The CDR3 is made up of 16 amino acids. V was shortened by 4 bases and J by 1 base, with 16 bases between the two germline ends. CDR3 sequence (DNA): TGTGCCAGCAGCTCAAATAAGGGACCGTCGAACACTGAAGCTTTCTTT. It translates to CASSSNKGPSNTEAFF.

About this clonotype itself: Its ends do not fully match the called genes, so a read error is possible. V is TRBV6-5 and J is TRBJ1-1; weak D call: TRBD1 (6 bases). The CDR3 loop spans 15 amino acids. CDR1 and CDR2 from the germline V gene are MNHEY and SVGAGI. CDR3 region: CVSTLAGQSDTEAFF. As DNA, the CDR3 is TGTGTCAGCACCCTAGCCGGACAGTCTGACACTGAAGCTTTCTTT.

This clonotype was recorded a few times. This sequence joins TRBV5-1 and TRBJ2-1; D might be TRBD2 (6 bases). CDR1 SGHRS and CDR2 YFSETQ come from the germline V gene. The CDR3 contains 17 residues. V was pared by 4 bases and J by 2 bases, with 19 bases between. The CDR3 loop is CASSRTEGHRTYNEQFF. In DNA, the CDR3 is TGCGCCAGCAGCCGGACGGAGGGCCATCGCACCTACAATGAGCAGTTCTTC.

A few counts support this clonotype. This rearrangement joins TRBV5-1 to TRBJ2-7; D perhaps matches TRBD2 (5 bases). Trimming stripped 1 base from V and 5 bases from J, with 7 bases between. The CDR3 runs to 12 residues. Germline loops: CDR1 SGHRS, CDR2 YFSETQ. The CDR3 spells CASSLPGNEQYF. For the CDR3, the DNA is TGCGCCAGCAGCTTGCCGGGGAACGAGCAGTACTTC.

This clonotype was detected once. The V and J genes are TRBV12-3 or TRBV12-4 and TRBJ1-2; D gene uncertain. V shed 5 bases and J shed 5 bases, with 9 bases lying between them. This CDR3 contains 12 residues. The CDR3 region is CASSPDLYGYTF. The CDR3, as DNA: TGTGCCAGCAGTCCCGACCTATATGGCTACACCTTC.

The chain employs TRBV2 and TRBJ2-7; 7 bases are a match to TRBD1. CDR1 is SNHLY and CDR2 is FYNNEI in the germline V gene. This CDR3 region has 12 residues. The J segment lost 5 bases and the V segment lost 9 bases, leaving 7 bases of the junction unmatched. The CDR3 DNA sequence: TGTGCCAGAGACAGGGTTGTTGACGAGCAGTACTTC. This codes for CARDRVVDEQYF.

This clonotype was counted at least ten times. The chain carries TRBV6-6 and TRBJ1-5; D is unresolved. The V gene lost 2 bases and the J gene lost 6 bases, with 14 bases spanning the gap. Looked up from germline, CDR1 is MNHNY and CDR2 is SVGAGI (reference sequence). The CDR3 runs to 15 residues. The CDR3 here is CASSYRSAVGQPQHF. In DNA form, the CDR3 reads TGTGCCAGCAGTTACAGGTCAGCCGTCGGTCAGCCCCAGCATTTT.

Ten or more counts support this clonotype. The chain carries TRBV5-5 and TRBJ2-3, with TRBD2 matching 9 bases. The length of the CDR3 is 14 residues. The V gene end was trimmed by 1 base and the J gene end by 5 bases; junction bases not matched to a gene: 2. The germline V gene has CDR1 SGHKS and CDR2 YYEKEE (reference sequence). The CDR3 sequence is CASSLTSGRDTQYF. The DNA for the CDR3 is TGTGCCAGCAGCTTGACTAGCGGGCGAGATACGCAGTATTTT. The variable domain in full, completed from reference TRBV5-5 and TRBJ2-3, reads DAGVTQSPTHLIKTRGQQVTLRCSPISGHKSVSWYQQVLGQGPQFIFQYYEKEERGRGNFPDRFSARQFPNYSSELNVNALLLGDSALYLCASSLTSGRDTQYFGPGTRLTVL.

This clonotype was picked up a small number of times. The chain carries TRBV6-5 and TRBJ2-1; TRBD2 aligns across 14 bases. V gave up 0 bases and J gave up 5 bases; unmatched junction bases: 0. Germline CDR1 and CDR2: MNHEY and SVGAGI. The CDR3 is made up of 16 amino acids. CDR3: CASSYSTSGGDNEQFF. In DNA, the CDR3 is TGTGCCAGCAGTTACTCGACTAGCGGGGGGGACAATGAGCAGTTCTTC.

This clonotype was observed a handful of times. This rearrangement joins TRBV20-1 to TRBJ2-3; 8 positions match TRBD2. CDR3 length: 17 residues. CDR1 and CDR2 from the germline V gene are DFQATT and SNEGSKA (reference sequence). The trim removed 4 bases at V and 0 bases at J, leaving 12 bases unmatched. The CDR3 here is CSATKREPSLSTDTQYF. CDR3 in DNA: TGCAGTGCTACCAAGCGGGAGCCCTCCCTTAGCACAGATACGCAGTATTTT.

V usage is TRBV7-2 and J usage is TRBJ2-7; the match to TRBD1 covers 7 bases. V shed 1 base, J shed 0 bases, and the junction held 9 bases outside the gene matches. CDR1 is SGHTA, CDR2 FQGNSA, per germline. The CDR3 is made up of 17 amino acids. The CDR3, as DNA: TGTGCCAGCAGCTTAGATGACAGGGCCCGAACCTCCTACGAGCAGTACTTC. Its protein is CASSLDDRARTSYEQYF.

J is TRBJ2-5 and V is TRBV7-8; TRBD2 agrees at 10 bases. V gave up 5 bases and J gave up 3 bases; unmatched junction bases: 9. The CDR3 is 16 amino acids. Germline V gives CDR1 SGHVS, CDR2 FQNEAQ. The CDR3 loop is CASSTRTSGIKETQYF. The CDR3 coding sequence is TGTGCCAGCAGCACTCGGACTAGCGGAATAAAAGAGACCCAGTACTTC.

The V call is TRBV4-3, the J call TRBJ2-3; tentative D call: TRBD2 (5 bases). The V gene lost 0 bases and the J gene lost 6 bases, with 13 bases spanning the gap. This CDR3 is 15 amino acids long. Germline values: CDR1 LGHNA, CDR2 YSLEER. CDR3 sequence reads: CASSQDLSGVDTQYF. In DNA, the CDR3 is TGCGCCAGCAGCCAAGATTTATCCGGGGTGGATACGCAGTATTTT.

This clonotype occurred many times. This chain joins TRBV6-5 and TRBJ2-7, with 9 nucleotides matching TRBD1. The V segment lost 5 bases and the J segment 4 bases; nucleotides outside the gene matches: 6. Per the germline V gene, CDR1 is MNHEY and CDR2 is SVGAGI. CDR3 length equals 14 residues. The chain's CDR3 is CASSPRDRDYEQYF. CDR3 nucleotide sequence: TGTGCCAGCAGTCCCCGGGACAGGGATTACGAGCAGTACTTC.

This clonotype was seen a handful of times. The genes are TRBV20-1 and TRBJ2-5, with D unresolved. The V gene lost 0 bases and the J gene lost 0 bases, with 8 bases spanning the gap. Germline loops: CDR1 DFQATT, CDR2 SNEGSKA (reference sequence). CDR3 size: 14 residues. CDR3 region: CSARDGLNQETQYF. Here the CDR3 DNA reads TGCAGTGCTAGAGATGGGTTGAACCAAGAGACCCAGTACTTC.

This clonotype was counted only a few times. This chain links TRBV12-3 or TRBV12-4 with TRBJ1-1; 7 positions agree with TRBD1. The V segment lost 5 bases and the J segment 1 base; nucleotides outside the gene matches: 7. The CDR3 sequence is 15 residues long. In nucleotides, the CDR3 is TGTGCCAGCAGTCCACGACAGGGCCCGAACACTGAAGCTTTCTTT. As protein: CASSPRQGPNTEAFF.